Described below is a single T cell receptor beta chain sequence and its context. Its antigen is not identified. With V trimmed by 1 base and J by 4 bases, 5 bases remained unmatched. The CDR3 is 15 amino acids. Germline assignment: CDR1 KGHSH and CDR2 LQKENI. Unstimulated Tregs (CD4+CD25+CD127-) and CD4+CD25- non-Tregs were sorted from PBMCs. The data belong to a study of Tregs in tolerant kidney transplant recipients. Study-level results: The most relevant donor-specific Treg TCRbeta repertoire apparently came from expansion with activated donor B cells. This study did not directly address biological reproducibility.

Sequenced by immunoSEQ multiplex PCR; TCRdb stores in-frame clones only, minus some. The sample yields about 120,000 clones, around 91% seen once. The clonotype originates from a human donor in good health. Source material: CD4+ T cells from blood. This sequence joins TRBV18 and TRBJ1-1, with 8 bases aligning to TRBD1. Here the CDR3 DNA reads TGTGCCAGCTCACCACAGACAGGGGTGAGCACTGAAGCTTTCTTT. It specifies CASSPQTGVSTEAFF.